These T cell receptor beta chains were read from a single sample in a study of blood T cell repertoires in COVID-19. Produced via immunoSEQ multiplex PCR; TCRdb's table is partial and in-frame only. The sample includes around 130,000 clones, more than 75% seen only once; the top ten take under 6%. Material for sequencing was peripheral blood. These receptors were taken from a human donor in a cohort sampled during active COVID-19. Both conserved end residues are part of each CDR3. D genes are given only for firm matches. For some rows the clone size is stated as once, few or many, or as a class when expanded; others skip it.

.	.	TRBJ2-1	TRBV9	TGTGCCAGCAGCGTAAAAGGGGGAGGGTACAATGAGCAGTTCTTC	CASSVKGGGYNEQFF
.	TRBD1	TRBJ2-3	TRBV5-1	TGCGCCAGCAGCTTACAGGGGGCGGCAGATACGCAGTATTTT	CASSLQGAADTQYF
.	.	TRBJ1-1	TRBV11-2	TGTGCCAGCAGCTTAGATCCGGTGGGCAACGCTGAAGCTTTCTTT	CASSLDPVGNAEAFF
.	TRBD1	TRBJ1-2	TRBV29-1	TGCAGCGTTGAGGGGACAGGACCCTTCTATGGCTACACCTTC	CSVEGTGPFYGYTF
.	TRBD1	TRBJ1-6	TRBV7-2	TGTGCCAGCAGCTTAGGGGCGGGACAGTTAAATTCACCCCTCCACTTT	CASSLGAGQLNSPLHF
.	.	TRBJ2-7	TRBV2	TGTGCCAGCAGTGTTGAGCAGGGATGGTACGAGCAGTACTTC	CASSVEQGWYEQYF
.	TRBD2	TRBJ2-3	TRBV13	TGTGCCAGCAGCTCGGGACTAGCGGGGAGCACAGATACGCAGTATTTT	CASSSGLAGSTDTQYF
.	TRBD2	TRBJ2-1	TRBV7-3	TGTGCCAGCAGCTCTAGCGGGGGGGCCTACAATGAGCAGTTCTTC	CASSSSGGAYNEQFF
.	.	TRBJ2-7	TRBV7-3	TGTGCCAGCAGCTTAGGGCGGGCGGGGCCCTACGAGCAGTACTTC	CASSLGRAGPYEQYF
.	TRBD1	TRBJ1-5	TRBV5-1	TGCGCCAGCAGCTTGGGGACAGGGGGACGTCAGCCCCAGCATTTT	CASSLGTGGRQPQHF
.	TRBD1	TRBJ1-5	TRBV6-5	TGTGCCAGCAGTCGGGACAGAAATCAGCCCCAGCATTTT	CASSRDRNQPQHF
.	.	TRBJ1-1	TRBV27	TGTGCCAGCAGGGGACAACTCGAAGCTTTCTTT	CASRGQLEAFF
.	.	TRBJ1-4	TRBV28	TGTGCCAGCAGTTTGGAACCAACTTGGAGGCTGGATGAAAAACTGTTTTTT	CASSLEPTWRLDEKLFF
.	TRBD1	TRBJ1-1	TRBV7-3	TGTGCCAGCAGCCCCCGACAGGGAGCTGGGAACACTGAAGCTTTCTTT	CASSPRQGAGNTEAFF
few	.	TRBJ2-6	TRBV5-1	TGCGCCAGCAGCCCTAGTTGGGGGGCCAACGTCCTGACTTTC	CASSPSWGANVLTF
.	.	TRBJ2-1	TRBV24-1	TGTGCCACCAGTCCCCGGGGGAATGAGCAGTTCTTC	CATSPRGNEQFF
.	.	TRBJ1-1	TRBV12-3/TRBV12-4	TGTGCCAGCCGGTTGAGGGCTGAAGCTTTCTTT	CASRLRAEAFF
once	.	TRBJ1-1	TRBV19	TGTGCCAGTACCGGGGGGACGATATATTTGAACACTGAAGCTTTCTTT	CASTGGTIYLNTEAFF
.	.	TRBJ2-6	TRBV21-1	.	CASSKVGTGAFQDVSGANVLTF
.	TRBD2	TRBJ2-1	TRBV2	TGTGCCAGCAGTGAAAGGGAGGTAGCGGGGGGGCCTTACAATGAGCAGTTCTTC	CASSEREVAGGPYNEQFF
once	TRBD2	TRBJ2-1	TRBV18	TGTGCCAGCTCACCACCGATGGCTAGCGGGGGGGGATACAATGAGCAGTTCTTC	CASSPPMASGGGYNEQFF
.	.	TRBJ2-1	TRBV7-3	TGTGCCAGCAGCTTAAAAGCGGATGAGCAGTTCTTC	CASSLKADEQFF
.	TRBD1	TRBJ1-5	TRBV19	TGTGCCAGTAGTACTACAGGGGGAAATCAGCCCCAGCATTTT	CASSTTGGNQPQHF
.	TRBD2	TRBJ2-2	TRBV5-6	TGTGCCACCCGGGGGGGTTGGAACACCGGGGAGCTGTTTTTT	CATRGGWNTGELFF
.	.	TRBJ1-3	TRBV5-4	TGTGCCAGCAGCTTAGATACGGGTGGAAACACCATATATTTT	CASSLDTGGNTIYF
.	TRBD2	TRBJ2-1	TRBV5-1	TGCGCCAGCAGCTTCCTTAGCGGGAGGTTAAAGGATGAGCAGTTCTTC	CASSFLSGRLKDEQFF
.	TRBD2	TRBJ2-3	TRBV3-1/TRBV3-2	TGTGCCAGCAGTTTGACTAGCGGGAGCCCAGATACGCAGTATTTT	CASSLTSGSPDTQYF
.	TRBD1	TRBJ1-1	TRBV29-1	TGCAGCGTTGTAGGACAGGGGGGGACTGAAGCTTTCTTT	CSVVGQGGTEAFF
once	TRBD2	TRBJ2-3	TRBV6-5	TGTGCCAGCAGCCTCGGACTAGTCCGGGATACGCAGTATTTT	CASSLGLVRDTQYF
.	.	TRBJ1-6	TRBV6-5	TGTGCCAGCACCCTGGACGGGGCCTATAATTCACCCCTCCACTTT	CASTLDGAYNSPLHF
.	.	TRBJ2-1	TRBV5-4	TGTGCCAGCAGCTCCACAGGGGGCGGGGGGCCTATTTACAATGAGCAGTTCTTC	CASSSTGGGGPIYNEQFF
.	TRBD1	TRBJ2-7	TRBV5-1	TGCGCCAGCAGCTTGGCGGTTGGACAGGGGACCTACGAGCAGTACTTC	CASSLAVGQGTYEQYF
.	TRBD2	TRBJ2-1	TRBV3-1/TRBV3-2	TGTGCCAGCAGCCAAGATCGTCTGGGTAAAGCGGGAGGGACAACCAATGAGCAGTTCTTC	CASSQDRLGKAGGTTNEQFF
.	TRBD1	TRBJ2-7	TRBV5-1	TGCGCCAGCAGCTTGGCCGGAGGGACAGGGGCCTACGAGCAGTACTTC	CASSLAGGTGAYEQYF
.	.	TRBJ2-1	TRBV6-4	TGTGCCAGCAGTGACGGGGGGGGCGACAATGAGCAGTTCTTC	CASSDGGGDNEQFF
.	.	TRBJ2-7	TRBV7-8	TGTGCCAGCAGCTGGAAACAGGGTGAGGGAGACTACGAGCAGTACTTC	CASSWKQGEGDYEQYF
.	.	TRBJ1-4	TRBV2	TGTGCCAGCAGTGTCAGAGAGGAGGAAAAACTGTTTTTT	CASSVREEEKLFF
few	.	TRBJ2-3	TRBV12-3/TRBV12-4	TGTGCCAGCAGGGTATACGGTGGAGATACGCAGTATTTT	CASRVYGGDTQYF
.	.	TRBJ2-1	TRBV27	TGTGCCAGCAGTTTGGGGGCCCCGGGCACCCCGAATGAGCAGTTCTTC	CASSLGAPGTPNEQFF
.	TRBD1	TRBJ2-2	TRBV11-2	TGTGCCAGCAGACCCGGACAGGGGGCTTGGACCGGGGAGCTGTTTTTT	CASRPGQGAWTGELFF
.	TRBD2	TRBJ2-3	TRBV28	TGTGCCAGCAGTGTCCCGGGACTAGCGGCCCGCACAGATACGCAGTATTTT	CASSVPGLAARTDTQYF
.	.	TRBJ2-5	TRBV19	TGTGCCAGTAGTATAGGACAGGCCCGCGGACGAGAGACCCAGTACTTC	CASSIGQARGRETQYF
.	TRBD1	TRBJ2-7	TRBV7-8	TGTGCCAGCAGCTCCACCAGGGACAGGCCGCGTCCATACTACGAGCAGTACTTC	CASSSTRDRPRPYYEQYF
.	.	TRBJ2-1	TRBV28	TGTGCCAGCAGTTTAGTTAGGGGAAATGAGCAGTTCTTC	CASSLVRGNEQFF
.	TRBD1	TRBJ2-7	TRBV28	TGTGCCAGCAGTTTATCCTCTTGGACAGGGAACGAGCAGTACTTC	CASSLSSWTGNEQYF
.	.	TRBJ2-7	TRBV6-1	TGTGCCAGCAGTGAATTTCAGGAACGGTCCTACGAGCAGTACTTC	CASSEFQERSYEQYF
.	TRBD1	TRBJ1-2	TRBV27	TGTGCCAGCAGACCCCTTGGACAGGGCAGCTATGGCTACACCTTC	CASRPLGQGSYGYTF
.	.	TRBJ2-7	TRBV7-8	TGTGCCAGCAGCCCCCTGGCCGCCACCTACGAGCAGTACTTC	CASSPLAATYEQYF
.	.	TRBJ2-2	TRBV14	TGTGCCAGCAGCCAAGATTGGGTGCGGAACGGGGAGCTGTTTTTT	CASSQDWVRNGELFF